Following are 28 T cell receptor beta chains from one sample sequenced in a study of Ad26.COV2.S vaccination and SARS-CoV-2 variants. Here immunoSEQ multiplex PCR was the method, and the copy in TCRdb shows in-frame clones only, minus some. The sample carries about 400,000 clones, roughly 85% recorded once. The sample's treatment: some 20 received Ad26.COV2.S at low or high dose, single or two shots; about 5 received placebo; per-sample allocation not given. Repertoires come from day 63 after the first vaccine or placebo injection. This specimen consisted of peripheral blood, obtained in a trial of Ad26.COV2.S vaccine versus placebo. These receptor sequences come from a person between 18 and 60 years old who received the Ad26.COV2.S COVID-19 vaccine or a placebo.

V and J are TRBV5-1 and TRBJ1-2, with 11 bases aligning to TRBD1. This CDR3 spans 15 amino acids. CDR1 SGHRS and CDR2 YFSETQ come from the germline V gene. V was clipped by 4 bases and J by 4 bases; unmatched bases: 6. The CDR3 sequence: CASSVGQGVFYGYTF. The DNA of the CDR3 is TGCGCCAGCAGCGTGGGACAGGGGGTTTTCTATGGCTACACCTTC.

The gene calls are TRBV5-6 and TRBJ1-4, with D tentatively TRBD1 (5 bases). This CDR3 is 15 amino acids long. V dropped 4 bases and J dropped 7 bases, with 17 bases sitting between them. Germline CDR1 is SGHDT and CDR2 is YYEEEE. The CDR3 reads CASSSKQVGGEKLFF. CDR3 DNA sequence: TGTGCCAGCAGCAGCAAACAGGTGGGAGGTGAAAAACTGTTTTTT.

This chain connects TRBV13 to TRBJ1-6; 8 bases are shared with TRBD1. The CDR3 runs to 15 residues. Germline-derived CDR1 and CDR2 are PRHDT and FYEKMQ (reference sequence). Losses at the gene ends were 4 bases for V and 5 bases for J; bases not matched to a gene: 4. The CDR3 DNA follows: TGTGCCAGCAGCTCAGGGACAGGCAATAATTCACCCCTCCACTTT. It is translated as CASSSGTGNNSPLHF. Based on the CDR3 plus reference TRBV13 and TRBJ1-6, the full variable domain is AAGVIQSPRHLIKEKRETATLKCYPIPRHDTVYWYQQGPGQDPQFLISFYEKMQSDKGSIPDRFSAQQFSDYHSELNMSSLELGDSALYFCASSSGTGNNSPLHFGNGTRLTVT.

The V and J genes are TRBV12-1 and TRBJ1-5; the tabulated D call, TRBD1, remains unverified against the DNA. TRBV12-1 is given as a pseudogene. The CDR3 has 20 residues. In DNA, the CDR3 is TGTGCCAGCAGCCCAGCGTGCAGGGGAAAAAGCAAGAGGAATTGGCAGCCCCAGCATTTT. It codes for CASSPACRGKSKRNWQPQHF.

The chain is built from TRBV3-1 (or the pseudogene TRBV3-2) and TRBJ2-1; 10 bases match TRBD1. With 2 bases clipped from V and 7 bases from J, the junction kept 5 bases outside the gene matches. The CDR3 is 15 residues long. The germline CDR1 and CDR2 sequences are LGHDT and YNNKEL (reference sequence). In DNA, the CDR3 is TGTGCCAGCAGCCAACTGACAGGGGGCGGGAATGAGCAGTTCTTC. This encodes CASSQLTGGGNEQFF.

The chain combines TRBV4-1 with TRBJ1-1; D gene uncertain. The germline gives CDR1 MGHRA, CDR2 YSYEKL. V was trimmed by 6 bases and J by 4 bases, leaving 12 bases between them. There are 13 residues in the CDR3. CDR3 loop: CASSQNRGTEAFF. The CDR3 DNA reads as TGCGCCAGCAGTCAAAACCGTGGCACTGAAGCTTTCTTT.

The chain recombines TRBV7-2 with TRBJ1-1; D is undetermined. The V end lost 0 bases, the J end lost 1 base, and 6 bases lay between the germline ends. Germline loops: CDR1 SGHTA, CDR2 FQGNSA. The CDR3 is 14 amino acids. CDR3 nucleotide sequence: TGTGCCAGCAGCTTAGCGGCGGGGAACACTGAAGCTTTCTTT. Translated: CASSLAAGNTEAFF.

The rearrangement uses TRBV30 and TRBJ2-5; TRBD2 agrees at 9 bases. The CDR3 contains 15 residues. The J segment lost 4 bases and the V segment lost 0 bases, leaving 6 bases of the junction unmatched. Germline V gene lookup returns CDR1 GTSNPN and CDR2 SVGIG (reference sequence). The CDR3 bases are TGTGCCTGGAGTGTAGGCCTAGCGGGAAGAGAGACCCAGTACTTC. This codes for CAWSVGLAGRETQYF.

The table lists this clone with a few counts. The rearrangement joins TRBV24-1 to TRBJ2-2, with TRBD1 matching over 7 bases. The CDR3 totals 14 residues. V was clipped by 9 bases and J by 3 bases; unmatched bases: 6. Germline lookup yields CDR1 KGHDR and CDR2 SFDVKD. CDR3 bases: TGTGCCACCGCAGGGCAGGGGGACACCGGGGAGCTGTTTTTT. This gives the protein CATAGQGDTGELFF.

The rearrangement links TRBV6-5 to TRBJ1-2; D uncertain. The V end was cut by 6 bases, the J end by 8 bases, with 13 bases between. Germline V gives CDR1 MNHEY, CDR2 SVGAGI. The CDR3 consists of 12 residues. The CDR3: CASRLTGYGYTF. For the CDR3, the DNA is TGTGCCAGCAGGCTAACGGGCTACGGCTACACCTTC.

The chain joins TRBV12-5 to TRBJ2-7; TRBD1 agrees at 7 bases. After removal of 0 bases from V and 5 bases from J, the junction contained 4 bases not matched to a gene. The CDR3 spans 14 residues. Germline V gene sequence: CDR1 LGHNT, CDR2 FRNRAP. This CDR3 reads CASGLVDRVHEQYF. The CDR3 DNA follows: TGTGCTAGTGGTTTGGTCGACAGGGTCCACGAGCAGTACTTC.

The CDR3 nucleotides are TGTGCCAGCAGCCTAGGGGCCGAAGCTTTCTTT. Amino acids: CASSLGAEAFF. The chain has TRBV27 and TRBJ1-1; TRBD1 might be the D (5 bases). This CDR3 region has 11 residues. CDR1 and CDR2 (germline): MNHEY, SMNVEV (reference sequence). The V gene lost 6 bases and the J gene lost 8 bases, with 10 bases spanning the gap.

The gene calls are TRBV6-5 and TRBJ2-1, with 9 nucleotides matching TRBD2. This CDR3 comprises 15 residues. After removal of 0 bases from V and 9 bases from J, the junction contained 6 bases not matched to a gene. Germline V gene data show CDR1 as MNHEY and CDR2 as SVGAGI. CDR3 residues: CASSYSGLAIGEQFF. CDR3 in DNA: TGTGCCAGCAGTTACTCCGGACTAGCGATCGGTGAGCAGTTCTTC.

The chain combines TRBV29-1 with TRBJ1-2, with 10 bases matching TRBD1. Trimming removed 2 bases from V and 6 bases from J; junction bases left unmatched: 9. The CDR3 consists of 15 residues. From germline, CDR1 is SQVTM and CDR2 ANQGSEA. The CDR3 region has the DNA TGCAGCGTTGAAAAAGAGACAGGGGGCGCCCATGGCTACACCTTC. This sequence encodes CSVEKETGGAHGYTF.

This clone was observed a handful of times. This chain connects TRBV5-6 to TRBJ2-6, with unresolved D. Germline CDR1 is SGHDT and CDR2 is YYEEEE. The CDR3 consists of 15 residues. Trimming removed 1 base at V and 0 bases at J, with 5 bases between. CDR3 amino acids: CASSLKYSGANVLTF. The CDR3 DNA sequence: TGTGCCAGCAGCTTGAAGTACTCTGGGGCCAACGTCCTGACTTTC.

The rearrangement joins TRBV6-4 to TRBJ1-2; 8 bases are a match to TRBD1. The germline gives CDR1 MRHNA, CDR2 SNTAGT. Germline trimming cut 4 bases from V and 4 bases from J; bases unmatched to any gene: 5. The CDR3 covers 14 residues. CDR3 nucleotide sequence: TGTGCCAGCAGTGCAGGGGGCGAAGGCTATGGCTACACCTTC. It specifies CASSAGGEGYGYTF.

The V and J genes are TRBV12-3 or TRBV12-4 and TRBJ1-2; 7 positions agree with TRBD1. With V trimmed by 4 bases and J by 8 bases, 1 base remained unmatched. The CDR3 spans 11 residues. In DNA form, the CDR3 reads TGTGCCAGCAGTTACAGGGGCGGCTACACCTTC. It specifies CASSYRGGYTF.

This clone was seen just once. This chain uses TRBV27 with TRBJ2-1; 9 nucleotides align to TRBD2. Germline V lookup: CDR1 MNHEY, CDR2 SMNVEV (reference sequence). The V segment lost 7 bases and the J segment 1 base; nucleotides outside the gene matches: 11. This CDR3 contains 17 residues. The CDR3 loop is CASTQAGLAGSYNEQFF. CDR3 sequence (DNA): TGTGCCAGCACCCAGGCGGGGCTAGCGGGGTCCTACAATGAGCAGTTCTTC.

V gene TRBV3-1 (or the pseudogene TRBV3-2) combines with J gene TRBJ2-3, with D possibly called TRBD1 or TRBD2 (5 bases each). V lost 5 bases to trimming and J lost 4 bases, with 13 bases between them. Germline values: CDR1 LGHDT, CDR2 YNNKEL (reference sequence). The CDR3 has 14 residues. In DNA, the CDR3 is TGTGCCAGCAGCTTTGGGACGGCGGCAGATACGCAGTATTTT. Translation: CASSFGTAADTQYF.

J is TRBJ1-1 and V is TRBV6-5; D perhaps matches TRBD1 (5 bases). The CDR3 length is 15 residues. In germline, CDR1 is MNHEY, CDR2 SVGAGI. Trimming removed 6 bases at V and 1 base at J, with 15 bases between. For the CDR3, the DNA is TGTGCCAGCAGACGAGAGGGGACGGGGAACACTGAAGCTTTCTTT. It is translated as CASRREGTGNTEAFF.

The V gene is TRBV2, the J gene TRBJ1-2; 7 bases are a match to TRBD1. Germline CDR1 reads SNHLY; CDR2 reads FYNNEI. V shed 7 bases, J shed 2 bases, and the junction held 4 bases outside the gene matches. The CDR3 extends over 13 amino acids. In DNA form, the CDR3 reads TGTGCCAGCACCCTGGGACAGAACTATGGCTACACCTTC. It specifies CASTLGQNYGYTF.

This sequence joins TRBV9 and TRBJ2-7; D might be TRBD2 (6 bases). Trimming removed 2 bases from V and 2 bases from J, with 14 bases in between. CDR3 length equals 15 residues. From germline, CDR1 is SGDLS and CDR2 YYNGEE. The CDR3 DNA is TGTGCCAGCAGCGTGGGGGAGGCCCAGACCTACGAGCAGTACTTC. Translated, it gives CASSVGEAQTYEQYF.

This clone was found a few times. The chain has TRBV18 and TRBJ1-1; D may be TRBD1 (6 bases). V was shortened by 5 bases and J by 0 bases, with 16 bases between the two germline ends. Per the germline V gene, CDR1 is KGHSH and CDR2 is LQKENI. The CDR3 runs to 16 residues. The CDR3 nucleotides are TGTGCCAGCTCAAGCGACAGGTCTACGATGAACACTGAAGCTTTCTTT. Residues: CASSSDRSTMNTEAFF.

The chain employs TRBV5-4 and TRBJ2-5; D possibly corresponds to TRBD2 (6 bases). The CDR3 sequence is 14 residues long. Germline-derived CDR1 and CDR2 are SGHNT and YYREEE (reference sequence). The V and J ends lost 1 base and 4 bases respectively, with 11 bases between them. The CDR3 loop is CASSLPGTGETQYF. The CDR3 region has the DNA TGTGCCAGCAGCTTGCCCGGGACTGGAGAGACCCAGTACTTC. The full variable domain, completed using reference TRBV5-4 and TRBJ2-5, is ETGVTQSPTHLIKTRGQQVTLRCSSQSGHNTVSWYQQALGQGPQFIFQYYREEENGRGNFPPRFSGLQFPNYSSELNVNALELDDSALYLCASSLPGTGETQYFGPGTRLLVL.

This clone was counted between two and nine times. CDR3 nucleotide sequence: TGTGCCAGCAGTTCGATGAACACTGAAGCTTTCTTT. It codes for CASSSMNTEAFF. V usage is TRBV11-3 and J usage is TRBJ1-1; D not resolved. V was clipped by 6 bases and J by 0 bases, with 5 bases between them. The germline CDR1 and CDR2 sequences are SGHNT and YENEEA. This CDR3 region has 12 residues.

This clone has a handful of counts. The rearrangement joins TRBV9 to TRBJ2-7; D is unclear. The CDR3 has 14 amino acids. The V end was cut by 4 bases, the J end by 0 bases, with 11 bases between. The germline CDR1 and CDR2 sequences are SGDLS and YYNGEE. The CDR3 coding sequence is TGTGCCAGCAGCCATGAGCTAACCTCCTACGAGCAGTACTTC. It translates to CASSHELTSYEQYF.

V and J are TRBV7-9 and TRBJ2-7; possible D gene TRBD1, 5 bases. Germline V lookup: CDR1 SEHNR, CDR2 FQNEAQ (reference sequence). This CDR3 has 14 amino acids. V shed 4 bases and J shed 4 bases, with 14 bases lying between them. CDR3: CASSSSGRGYEQYF. CDR3 in DNA: TGTGCCAGCAGCTCCTCTGGTAGGGGTTACGAGCAGTACTTC.

This chain connects TRBV5-1 to TRBJ2-3; the D call may be TRBD1 or TRBD2 (5 bases each). Trimming cost V 2 bases and J 0 bases, with 13 bases left between them. The CDR3 contains 16 residues. The germline gives CDR1 SGHRS, CDR2 YFSETQ. Here the CDR3 DNA reads TGCGCCAGCAGCTTCCCGGGACGGGATAGCACAGATACGCAGTATTTT. Amino acid sequence: CASSFPGRDSTDTQYF.